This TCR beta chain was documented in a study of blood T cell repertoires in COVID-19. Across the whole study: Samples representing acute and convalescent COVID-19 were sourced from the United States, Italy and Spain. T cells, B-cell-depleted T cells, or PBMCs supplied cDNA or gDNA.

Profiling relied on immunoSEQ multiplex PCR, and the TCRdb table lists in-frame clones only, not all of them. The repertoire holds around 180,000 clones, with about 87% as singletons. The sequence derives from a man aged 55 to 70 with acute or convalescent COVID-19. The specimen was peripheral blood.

CDR3 region: CASSARDNFYEQYF. CDR3 DNA sequence: TGTGCCAGTAGTGCTCGGGACAATTTCTACGAGCAGTACTTC. The chain couples TRBV19 to TRBJ2-7; a possible D gene is TRBD1 (6 bases). This CDR3 contains 14 residues. Per the germline V gene, CDR1 is LNHDA and CDR2 is SQIVND (reference sequence). V was shortened by 5 bases and J by 3 bases, with 14 bases between the two germline ends.